The 13 T cell receptor beta chains below all came from one sample that was sequenced in a study of beta chain features in type 1 diabetes. The isolated RNA, all of it, was reverse transcribed, so expressed TCRB transcripts were what got sequenced. Data came from immunoSEQ multiplex PCR; TCRdb stores just in-frame clones and leaves some out. Here the sample spans about half a million clones, 30% being singletons. The source material was naive CD4+ T cells from blood. All receptors come from a man between 18 and 35 years old in good health.

This clone was recorded a few times. The chain carries TRBV7-2 and TRBJ2-1; TRBD2 matches 9 bases. The germline V gene has CDR1 SGHTA and CDR2 FQGNSA. The J segment lost 3 bases and the V segment lost 11 bases, leaving 11 bases of the junction unmatched. This CDR3 is built from 15 residues. This chain's CDR3 is CACSLRSGSYNEQFF. The CDR3 nucleotides read TGTGCCTGCTCGTTGCGTAGCGGGAGCTACAATGAGCAGTTCTTC. Variable domain in full (rest from reference TRBV7-2 and TRBJ2-1): GAGVSQSPSNKVTEKGKDVELRCDPISGHTALYWYRQSLGQGLEFLIYFQGNSAPDKSGLPSDRFSAERTGGSVSTLTIQRTQQEDSAVYLCACSLRSGSYNEQFFGPGTRLTVL.

This clone was counted only a few times. V usage is TRBV7-2 and J usage is TRBJ2-1; TRBD2 matches at 10 bases. Germline CDR1 is SGHTA and CDR2 is FQGNSA. The CDR3 has 16 residues. Trimming cost V 5 bases and J 8 bases; bases outside gene matches: 12. The CDR3 is CASSPPSSGSRHEQFF. In nucleotides, the CDR3 is TGTGCCAGCAGCCCACCCTCTAGCGGGAGTCGGCATGAGCAGTTCTTC.

The chain joins TRBV28 to TRBJ2-1; D remains ambiguous. V was shortened by 3 bases and J by 7 bases, with 10 bases between the two germline ends. Per the germline V gene, CDR1 is MDHEN and CDR2 is SYDVKM. The CDR3 covers 13 residues. CDR3: CASSLLGGNEQFF. The CDR3 DNA follows: TGTGCCAGCAGTTTGTTGGGTGGTAATGAGCAGTTCTTC.

Only a few counts were recorded for this clone. The chain couples TRBV30 to TRBJ2-6; D gene ambiguous. V lost 8 bases, J lost 0 bases, and 8 bases lay in between. The germline V gene has CDR1 GTSNPN and CDR2 SVGIG (reference sequence). This CDR3 has 13 amino acids. As DNA, the CDR3 is TGTGCCCAGAGCCGCTCTGGGGCCAACGTCCTGACTTTC. Residues: CAQSRSGANVLTF.

This chain uses TRBV29-1 with TRBJ1-2, with D perhaps matching TRBD1 (5 bases). Per germline, CDR1 SQVTM and CDR2 ANQGSEA. The ends were cut back, 4 bases at V and 0 bases at J, with 9 bases in the middle. The length of the CDR3 is 13 residues. This CDR3 reads CSVGAGTNYGYTF. DNA of the CDR3: TGCAGCGTTGGGGCAGGGACTAACTATGGCTACACCTTC.

This clone turned up a few times. The V gene is TRBV4-3, the J gene TRBJ2-4; D remains unclear. Germline V lookup: CDR1 LGHNA, CDR2 YSLEER. Between the trimmed V and J ends, which lost 3 bases and 3 bases, there was a span of 15 bases. This CDR3 has 16 amino acids. The CDR3 sequence: CASSHEVRVDKNIQYF. The CDR3 nucleotides read TGCGCCAGCAGCCACGAAGTAAGGGTGGACAAAAACATTCAGTACTTC.

This clone came up a few times. The CDR3 coding sequence is TGTGCCACCAGCCGAGTTCCGGGACAGCTCAATCAGCCCCAGCATTTT. Residues: CATSRVPGQLNQPQHF. This chain joins TRBV15 and TRBJ1-5; 7 bases agree with TRBD1. CDR1 and CDR2 (germline): LNHNV, YYDKDF (reference sequence). After removal of 5 bases from V and 3 bases from J, the junction contained 10 bases not matched to a gene. This CDR3 is built from 16 residues.

The chain employs TRBV6-6 and TRBJ2-1; TRBD2 is a possible D gene (6 bases). CDR1 and CDR2 (germline): MNHNY, SVGAGI (reference sequence). Trimming shortened V by 8 bases and J by 2 bases, and 13 bases separated the two germline ends. CDR3 length equals 14 residues. CDR3 sequence reads: CASEGSGAYNEQFF. CDR3 DNA: TGTGCCAGCGAGGGTAGCGGAGCCTACAATGAGCAGTTCTTC.

The rearrangement uses TRBV4-1 and TRBJ2-7, with D possibly TRBD1 on 6 matching bases. V was shortened by 3 bases and J by 1 base, with 10 bases between the two germline ends. CDR1 and CDR2 from the germline V gene are MGHRA and YSYEKL. This CDR3 region has 14 residues. The CDR3, as DNA: TGCGCCAGCAGCCAGATTGGACAGTCCTACGAGCAGTACTTC. Translated: CASSQIGQSYEQYF.

The gene calls are TRBV7-9 and TRBJ2-2; no firm D call. Trimming stripped 11 bases from V and 10 bases from J, with 17 bases between. CDR1 and CDR2 from the germline V gene are SEHNR and FQNEAQ (reference sequence). The CDR3 is 12 amino acids. CDR3 residues: CAPGQGPLELFF. In nucleotides, the CDR3 is TGTGCCCCCGGGCAAGGGCCGTTGGAGCTGTTTTTT. Full variable domain (outside the CDR3, taken from reference TRBV7-9 and TRBJ2-2): DTGVSQNPRHKITKRGQNVTFRCDPISEHNRLYWYRQTLGQGPEFLTYFQNEAQLEKSRLLSDRFSAERPKGSFSTLEIQRTEQGDSAMYLCAPGQGPLELFFGEGSRLTVL.

Comments on this clone: An end of the junction does not agree with germline; a read error may underlie this. The rearrangement links TRBV9 to TRBJ2-1; unclear D gene. The CDR3 totals 13 residues. Germline-derived CDR1 and CDR2 are SGDLS and YYNGEE. In DNA form, the CDR3 reads TGTGCCAGCAGCTTCTTCTCCGACAATGAGCAGTTCTTC. This sequence encodes CASSFFSDNEQFF.

This clone was seen a handful of times. The rearrangement links TRBV29-1 to TRBJ1-2; D unresolved. Germline V gene data show CDR1 as SQVTM and CDR2 as ANQGSEA. This CDR3 has 12 residues. V lost 4 bases to trimming and J lost 7 bases, with 13 bases between them. The CDR3 here is CSVARSTSGYTF. The CDR3 region has the DNA TGCAGCGTTGCACGGTCAACCTCTGGCTACACCTTC.

The chain links TRBV28 to TRBJ2-1; 13 positions match TRBD2. Germline CDR1 MDHEN, CDR2 SYDVKM. The CDR3 covers 16 residues. V lost 7 bases, J lost 5 bases, and 8 bases stayed unmatched. The CDR3 loop reads CASTPTSGRRDNEQFF. In nucleotides, the CDR3 is TGTGCCAGCACCCCGACTAGCGGGAGGAGAGACAATGAGCAGTTCTTC.